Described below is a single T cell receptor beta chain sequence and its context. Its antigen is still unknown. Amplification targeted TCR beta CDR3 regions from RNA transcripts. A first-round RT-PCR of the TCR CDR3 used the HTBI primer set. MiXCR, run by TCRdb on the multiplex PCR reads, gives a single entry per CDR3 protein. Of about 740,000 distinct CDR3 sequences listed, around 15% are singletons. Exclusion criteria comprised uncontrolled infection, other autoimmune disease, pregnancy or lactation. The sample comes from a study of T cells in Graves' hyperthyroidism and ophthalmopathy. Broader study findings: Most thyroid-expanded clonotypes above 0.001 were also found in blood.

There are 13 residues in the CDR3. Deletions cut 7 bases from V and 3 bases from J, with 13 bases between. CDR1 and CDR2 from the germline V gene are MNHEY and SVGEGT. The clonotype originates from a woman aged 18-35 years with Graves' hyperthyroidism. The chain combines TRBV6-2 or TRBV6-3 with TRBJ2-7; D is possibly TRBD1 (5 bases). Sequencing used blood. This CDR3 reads CASKETEGYEQYF. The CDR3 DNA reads TGTGCCAGCAAGGAGACAGAAGGCTACGAGCAGTACTTC.